Listed here are 19 T cell receptor beta chains from one sample, sequenced in a study of tumor and adjacent non-tumor tissue in lung cancer listed by TCRdb under 2018. The receptor library was made with multiplex PCR. The run used an Illumina HiSeq 2500. TCRbeta libraries were built by three rounds of nested PCR using primers (Table S4), following protocols modified from ARM-PCR. TCRdb reprocessing: public reads trimmed at Q25 with fastp, clones called with MiXCR, in-frame beta chains kept. Each record represents a unique CDR3 protein, reported with the most common genes and DNA among its rows. In this sample the table shows about 110,000 distinct CDR3 sequences, 62% of which occur a single time. Together, the top ten hold roughly 19% of the sample. RNA was isolated from bulk, unsorted tissue, and RNA quality was assessed with a NanoDrop ND-1000 and an Agilent 2100. For the normal lung samples, distant non-tumor tissue was collected more than 3 cm away from the tumor edge.

The sequenced sample was distant non-tumor lung tissue. These TCRs come from a man in his sixties with non-small cell lung cancer.

The chain links TRBV11-1 to TRBJ2-5, with D possibly being TRBD2 (5 bases). Germline V gives CDR1 SGHAT, CDR2 FQDESV (reference sequence). The CDR3 sequence is 13 residues long. V gave up 4 bases and J gave up 4 bases, with 10 bases separating them. The CDR3 is CASSCGLGETQYF. DNA for the CDR3: TGTGCCAGCAGCTGTGGACTTGGAGAGACCCAGTACTTC.

Note on this clonotype: This may arise from a read error, as a much more abundant clone is one base away. This chain connects TRBV24-1 to TRBJ2-3; a weak D match, TRBD2 (5 bases). CDR1 KGHDR and CDR2 SFDVKD come from the germline V gene. The CDR3 extends over 15 amino acids. CDR3 residues: CATSDTGVGTDTQCF. The DNA for the CDR3 is TGTGCCACCAGTGATACCGGGGTGGGCACAGATACGCAGTGTTTT.

This clonotype was recorded many times. CDR3 protein: CASSFPLVNEQFF. The DNA for the CDR3 is TGTGCCAGCAGCTTCCCACTAGTCAATGAGCAGTTCTTC. The rearrangement links TRBV11-2 to TRBJ2-1; perhaps TRBD2 as D (5 bases). The CDR3 is 13 residues long. V was trimmed by 3 bases and J by 6 bases, leaving 9 bases between them. CDR1 and CDR2 from the germline V gene are SGHAT and FQNNGV.

The chain uses TRBV19 and TRBJ2-5; D may be TRBD2 (5 bases). V was trimmed by 3 bases and J by 0 bases, leaving 11 bases between them. The germline V gene has CDR1 LNHDA and CDR2 SQIVND (reference sequence). The CDR3 runs 15 residues. CDR3 sequence reads: CASSIFSGNQETQYF. The CDR3 coding sequence is TGTGCCAGTAGTATCTTCAGCGGAAACCAAGAGACCCAGTACTTC. Looking up the rest from reference TRBV19 and TRBJ2-5 gives the full variable domain: DGGITQSPKYLFRKEGQNVTLSCEQNLNHDAMYWYRQDPGQGLRLIYYSQIVNDFQKGDIAEGYSVSREKKESFPLTVTSAQKNPTAFYLCASSIFSGNQETQYFGPGTRLLVL.

Turning to this clonotype: One end of the junction does not line up with germline, which may come from a read error. The chain couples TRBV4-2 to TRBJ2-2; D may correspond to TRBD1 or TRBD2 (5 bases each). The CDR3 runs to 14 residues. Germline CDR1 and CDR2: LGHNA and YNFKEQ. This chain's CDR3 is CVSSLREGAGELFF. CDR3 nucleotides: TGTGTCAGCAGCCTCCGAGAAGGGGCCGGGGAACTGTTTTTT.

This clonotype was found many times. The V call is TRBV5-6, the J call TRBJ1-5; 7 bases are shared with TRBD1. This CDR3 contains 16 residues. Germline V gene data show CDR1 as SGHDT and CDR2 as YYEEEE. With 5 bases clipped from V and 6 bases from J, the junction kept 14 bases outside the gene matches. The DNA for the CDR3 is TGTGCCAGCAGTTATGCCGGGACAGATCCTGGTCAGCCCCAGCATTTT. This codes for CASSYAGTDPGQPQHF.

The V gene is TRBV6-5, the J gene TRBJ2-5, with D perhaps given as TRBD1 or TRBD2 (7 bases each). The CDR3 extends over 17 amino acids. V lost 2 bases, J lost 5 bases, and 21 bases lay in between. Per the germline V gene, CDR1 is MNHEY and CDR2 is SVGAGI. CDR3: CASSYRLAGGSGETQYF. The CDR3 coding sequence is TGTGCCAGCAGTTACAGACTAGCAGGGGGATCAGGGGAGACCCAGTACTTC.

This clonotype has just a few counts. The gene calls are TRBV11-2 and TRBJ2-7; 7 bases fit TRBD1. J lost 4 bases, V lost 5 bases, and 14 bases had no gene match. The CDR3 has 16 amino acids. Germline V gene data show CDR1 as SGHAT and CDR2 as FQNNGV. The CDR3 loop is CASSRGLGGWEYEQYF. The CDR3, as DNA: TGTGCCAGCAGCAGGGGGCTAGGGGGCTGGGAGTACGAGCAGTACTTC.

Concerning this clonotype itself: This may stem from a read error, because a much larger clone lies one nucleotide away. The conserved phenylalanine or tryptophan normally closing the CDR3 is absent here, so this likely arose from a read error. V gene TRBV5-4 combines with J gene TRBJ2-7; D ambiguous. Between the trimmed V and J ends, which lost 0 bases and 3 bases, there was a span of 13 bases. The CDR3 runs to 15 residues. Germline V gene data show CDR1 as SGHNT and CDR2 as YYREEE (reference sequence). The CDR3 reads CASSLEALGDYEQYL. For the CDR3, the DNA is TGTGCCAGCAGCTTGGAGGCTTTAGGAGACTACGAGCAGTACCTC.

With regard to this clonotype: A read error may be the cause here, since a much bigger clone is one base away. Lacking the conserved final phenylalanine or tryptophan, this CDR3 likely reflects a read error. This chain connects TRBV6-6 to TRBJ2-1; 9 bases are a match to TRBD2. The CDR3 runs to 15 residues. The V and J ends lost 5 bases and 6 bases, in that order; junction bases with no gene match: 8. CDR1 is MNHNY, CDR2 SVGAGI, per germline (reference sequence). CDR3 amino acids: CASSNSGSGGNEQFS. CDR3 nucleotides: TGTGCCAGCAGTAATAGCGGGAGCGGGGGCAATGAGCAGTTCTCC.

The chain recombines TRBV4-3 with TRBJ2-5, with unresolved D. Trimming shortened V by 1 base and J by 5 bases, and 8 bases separated the two germline ends. Germline-derived CDR1 and CDR2 are LGHNA and YSLEER. This CDR3 spans 13 amino acids. The CDR3 bases are TGCGCCAGCAGCCAAGTCCTTGGGGAGACCCAGTACTTC. It yields the protein CASSQVLGETQYF.

This clonotype was seen a handful of times. A read error is possible here, since a much larger clone lies one base away. The CDR3 region is CAQGEGNTGEPFF. Here the CDR3 DNA reads TGTGCCCAGGGGGAGGGGAACACCGGGGAGCCGTTTTTT. V usage is TRBV6-1 and J usage is TRBJ2-2; D is possibly TRBD1 or TRBD2 (7 bases each). Germline CDR1 reads MNHNS; CDR2 reads SASEGT. This CDR3 has 13 residues.

Comment on this clonotype: One end of the junction varies from germline; a read error may be responsible. The chain carries TRBV4-1 and TRBJ2-2; D is unclear. The CDR3 contains 16 residues. Germline V gene data show CDR1 as MGHRA and CDR2 as YSYEKL. Here the CDR3 DNA reads TGCGCCGGCAGTCAAGGGCAAGGATCCGCCGCCGGGGAGCTGTTTTTT. This encodes CAGSQGQGSAAGELFF.

This clonotype was seen just once. The junction does not match germline at one end; this may be a read error. The rearrangement joins TRBV6-2 or TRBV6-3 to TRBJ2-1; D possibly corresponds to TRBD2 (6 bases). CDR1 and CDR2 from the germline V gene are MNHEY and SVGEGT. The CDR3 consists of 15 residues. The CDR3 spells CACIKSGSLYSEQFF. CDR3 nucleotides: TGTGCCTGCATAAAAAGCGGGTCCCTATACAGTGAGCAGTTCTTC.

This clonotype was observed many times. The chain links TRBV20-1 to TRBJ2-3; TRBD2 matches at 9 bases. Germline lookup yields CDR1 DFQATT and CDR2 SNEGSKA (reference sequence). V lost 0 bases, J lost 2 bases, and 6 bases stayed unmatched. The CDR3 consists of 16 residues. The CDR3 protein is CSARDNLAGLTDTQYF. The CDR3 DNA reads as TGCAGTGCTAGAGATAACCTAGCGGGGCTCACAGATACGCAGTATTTT.

Within the sample, this clonotype is medium-sized. The chain is built from TRBV11-3 and TRBJ2-3; 9 bases are shared with TRBD2. V lost 4 bases, J lost 4 bases, and 9 bases stayed unmatched. The germline CDR1 and CDR2 sequences are SGHNT and YENEEA. The CDR3 runs to 16 residues. The CDR3, as DNA: TGTGCCAGCAGCTCCCCGGGTAGCGGGAGACCAGATACGCAGTATTTT. Protein sequence: CASSSPGSGRPDTQYF.

The table lists this clonotype with a count of one. A junction end diverges from the germline sequence, so it may reflect a read error. The chain uses TRBV12-3 or TRBV12-4 and TRBJ1-6; no definite D call. This CDR3 comprises 12 residues. As DNA, the CDR3 is TGTTCCAGCAGCTTTGGAGAGTCACCCCTCCACTTT. Amino acid sequence: CSSSFGESPLHF.

On this clonotype: This may come from a read error, since a much larger clone is one base off. The gene calls are TRBV20-1 and TRBJ1-2; TRBD1 matches 7 bases. This CDR3 contains 13 residues. Germline CDR1 DFQATT, CDR2 SNEGSKA (reference sequence). CDR3 residues: CRSGGGKANGYTF. CDR3 in DNA: TGCCGGTCAGGGGGGGGGAAAGCGAATGGCTACACCTTC.

Here the CDR3 DNA reads TGTGCCAGCAGTTACACCATGATTCCGGGACAAGGAGGGGTCGAACAGTACTTC. This translates into CASSYTMIPGQGGVEQYF. The chain combines TRBV6-2 or TRBV6-3 with TRBJ2-7; D is perhaps TRBD1 or TRBD2 (6 bases each). Germline CDR1 is MNHEY and CDR2 is SVGEGT. The CDR3 runs 18 residues. Trimming cost V 2 bases and J 10 bases, with 30 bases left between them.